Included here is one T cell receptor beta chain sequence, with context. Antigen specificity is unknown. The data stem from a study of shared clonotypes between healthy human individuals. Whole-study context: The study used three CD4 naive, three CD4 memory, two CD8 naive and one CD8 memory plate per donor.

In the study's own analysis: ImmunoSEQ supplied junction-only sequences lacking quality scores, so filtering was different. Sequencing was performed with immunoSEQ multiplex PCR; in TCRdb, only in-frame clones are kept and a portion is missing. That table gives V, J and clone size, and the DNA gave D and trimming. Of roughly 2.5 million clones listed, around 90% are singletons. Donors, healthy HIV-negative adults, lacked recent acute infections or vaccinations. General study findings and limits: Donors were few, which limited the genetic and exposure-history diversity represented.

The CDR3 is 13 amino acids. The germline V gene encodes CDR1 MNHEY and CDR2 SMNVEV (reference sequence). With 5 bases removed from V and 6 bases from J, the gap between germline ends came to 13 bases. The sample taken for sequencing was naive CD4+ T cells sorted from blood. Subset noted: CD45RA+ positively selected. This TCR came from a man in his late teens or twenties in good health. This chain joins TRBV27 and TRBJ2-5; D could derive from TRBD1 or TRBD2 (6 bases each). CDR3 DNA: TGTGCCAGCAGTCCAGGGGACTTTCAGACCCAGTACTTC. This gives the protein CASSPGDFQTQYF.